Below are 20 T cell receptor beta chains sequenced from a single sample in a study of T-cell memory formation after mild COVID-19. TCRdb re-analysed the 5' RACE reads in MiXCR, keeping a single row per CDR3 protein. The data hold hundreds of thousands of distinct CDR3 sequences, with roughly 22% observed a single time. Sequencing used PBMCs or a T cell subset sorted from them (not recorded which). Receptor source: an adult woman who had mild COVID-19 (a few samples of this study predate the infection). Cell type and time point are not known.

There are a few counts of this clonotype. The chain recombines TRBV3-1 with TRBJ2-7; TRBD2 aligns across 7 bases. CDR3 length: 16 residues. Germline V CDR1 and CDR2: LGHDT, YNNKEL (reference sequence). V was pared by 4 bases and J by 6 bases, with 15 bases of the junction left unmatched. The chain's CDR3 is CASSRREGRRVGEQYF. As DNA, the CDR3 is TGTGCCAGCAGCCGGAGGGAGGGCCGTCGGGTCGGCGAGCAGTACTTC.

This sequence joins TRBV7-9 and TRBJ2-4, with 12 bases fitting TRBD1. With 8 bases clipped from V and 8 bases from J, the junction kept 4 bases outside the gene matches. The CDR3 spans 13 residues. Germline loops: CDR1 SEHNR, CDR2 FQNEAQ (reference sequence). The CDR3 sequence: CASGDRGQDIQYF. The CDR3 coding sequence is TGTGCCAGCGGGGACAGGGGGCAGGACATTCAGTACTTC. The full variable domain, completed using reference TRBV7-9 and TRBJ2-4, is DTGVSQNPRHKITKRGQNVTFRCDPISEHNRLYWYRQTLGQGPEFLTYFQNEAQLEKSRLLSDRFSAERPKGSFSTLEIQRTEQGDSAMYLCASGDRGQDIQYFGAGTRLSVL.

The chain joins TRBV15 to TRBJ2-5; 9 bases map to TRBD1. This CDR3 region has 13 residues. The V segment lost 9 bases and the J segment 5 bases; nucleotides outside the gene matches: 7. Per germline, CDR1 LNHNV and CDR2 YYDKDF (reference sequence). This CDR3 reads CATTGQGLETQYF. The CDR3 region has the DNA TGTGCCACTACGGGACAGGGTTTGGAGACCCAGTACTTC.

This chain joins TRBV30 and TRBJ2-7; D possibly uses TRBD1 or TRBD2 (5 bases each). V lost 1 base to trimming and J lost 4 bases, with 11 bases between them. The germline CDR1 and CDR2 sequences are GTSNPN and SVGIG (reference sequence). The CDR3 runs 13 residues. The CDR3 region has the DNA TGTGCCTGGAGTGGTGGGGGTGGTTACGAGCAGTACTTC. Translating gives CAWSGGGGYEQYF.

This clonotype was detected a few times. The chain is built from TRBV3-1 and TRBJ2-5, with D perhaps matching TRBD1 or TRBD2 (6 bases each). The length of the CDR3 is 13 residues. Trimming removed 4 bases at V and 5 bases at J, with 11 bases between. The germline gives CDR1 LGHDT, CDR2 YNNKEL (reference sequence). The DNA of the CDR3 is TGTGCCAGCAGCCGGGGGGCGAGGGAGACCCAGTACTTC. Translation gives CASSRGARETQYF.

This clonotype was counted a few times. The J gene is TRBJ1-2, the V gene TRBV12-3 or TRBV12-4, with 7 bases fitting TRBD1. CDR3 length equals 13 residues. V lost 4 bases, J lost 5 bases, and 4 bases stayed unmatched. CDR3 residues: CASSSDRTYGYTF. In DNA, the CDR3 is TGTGCCAGCAGTTCGGACAGGACATATGGCTACACCTTC.

V usage is TRBV25-1 and J usage is TRBJ1-4; 8 bases are shared with TRBD1. This CDR3 region has 16 residues. V shed 0 bases and J 7 bases; nucleotides not matched to a gene: 7. Germline-derived CDR1 and CDR2 are MGHDK and SYGVNS. The CDR3: CASSEYRTGYAEKLFF. CDR3 bases: TGTGCCAGCAGTGAATACCGGACAGGGTATGCTGAAAAACTGTTTTTT.

The chain employs TRBV3-1 and TRBJ2-1; D is unclear. Germline assignment: CDR1 LGHDT and CDR2 YNNKEL (reference sequence). The CDR3 runs to 15 residues. Trimming removed 0 bases at V and 2 bases at J, with 8 bases between. The CDR3 DNA follows: TGTGCCAGCAGCCAAGAATACCAGCCCTACAATGAGCAGTTCTTC. This gives the protein CASSQEYQPYNEQFF.

This clonotype has at least ten counts. V gene TRBV11-1 combines with J gene TRBJ1-2, with D hard to call. Germline V gene data show CDR1 as SGHAT and CDR2 as FQDESV (reference sequence). Trimming took 5 bases from V and 2 from J, leaving 6 bases between them. The CDR3 length is 12 residues. The chain's CDR3 is CASSEENYGYTF. DNA of the CDR3: TGTGCCAGCAGCGAGGAAAACTATGGCTACACCTTC.

This clonotype has more than one count but fewer than ten. This sequence joins TRBV20-1 and TRBJ1-6, with D possibly being TRBD1 (5 bases). V shed 2 bases and J shed 3 bases, with 11 bases lying between them. The CDR3 runs 15 residues. Germline V CDR1 and CDR2: DFQATT, SNEGSKA (reference sequence). As DNA, the CDR3 is TGCAGTGCTAGAACAGGCTTCCTCTATAATTCACCCCTCCACTTT. This encodes CSARTGFLYNSPLHF.

This clonotype came up a few times. V gene TRBV12-3 or TRBV12-4 combines with J gene TRBJ2-2; a weak D match, TRBD1 (5 bases). The germline V and J ends were trimmed by 4 bases and 4 bases, with 13 bases remaining between them. This CDR3 region has 15 residues. The CDR3 bases are TGTGCCAGCAGTTCAGGGAAGCCCTCCACCGGGGAGCTGTTTTTT. It encodes CASSSGKPSTGELFF.

This clonotype occurred a few times. Written as DNA, the CDR3 is TGTGCTAGCGGGAATGGGCCCCCCGGGGAGCTGTTTTTT. Encoded protein: CASGNGPPGELFF. The rearrangement joins TRBV7-7 to TRBJ2-2; TRBD2 agrees at 8 bases. Germline V lookup: CDR1 SSHAT, CDR2 FNYEAQ (reference sequence). The CDR3 spans 13 residues.

This clonotype was seen a handful of times. The rearrangement uses TRBV7-9 and TRBJ2-2; D unresolved. CDR3 length: 15 amino acids. Germline CDR1 is SEHNR and CDR2 is FQNEAQ (reference sequence). The germline V and J ends were trimmed by 5 bases and 4 bases, with 14 bases remaining between them. CDR3 protein: CASSRVTGTTGELFF. The CDR3 coding sequence is TGTGCCAGCAGCCGCGTCACGGGTACCACCGGGGAGCTGTTTTTT.

This chain links TRBV7-9 with TRBJ1-1; 8 bases are a match to TRBD1. CDR1 SEHNR and CDR2 FQNEAQ come from the germline V gene (reference sequence). After removal of 5 bases from V and 2 bases from J, the junction contained 7 bases not matched to a gene. The CDR3 has 15 residues. This CDR3 reads CASSGHRGTNTEAFF. Here the CDR3 DNA reads TGTGCCAGCAGCGGACACAGGGGGACCAACACTGAAGCTTTCTTT.

In its sample, this clonotype was seen a few times. This chain connects TRBV5-1 to TRBJ1-1; 8 nucleotides align to TRBD1. Trimming took 7 bases from V and 0 from J; bases not matched to a gene: 14. Germline V gene lookup returns CDR1 SGHRS and CDR2 YFSETQ. This CDR3 has 17 residues. DNA of the CDR3: TGCGCCAGCTCCCTAGGGGGGGGGACAGGTATGAACACTGAAGCTTTCTTT. Amino acids: CASSLGGGTGMNTEAFF.

The chain has TRBV15 and TRBJ2-7; TRBD2 matches 9 bases. Germline V gene sequence: CDR1 LNHNV, CDR2 YYDKDF (reference sequence). The CDR3 covers 15 residues. J gave up 2 bases and V 6 bases, and 8 bases lay outside the gene matches. CDR3 sequence reads: CATRNGREGAYEQYF. CDR3 in DNA: TGTGCCACCAGGAATGGGCGGGAGGGGGCCTACGAGCAGTACTTC.

V is TRBV2 and J is TRBJ1-2; 8 bases line up with TRBD1. The germline gives CDR1 SNHLY, CDR2 FYNNEI. The CDR3 consists of 13 residues. With V trimmed by 6 bases and J by 8 bases, 8 bases remained unmatched. The CDR3 loop reads CASRTGAGGGYTF. CDR3 coding DNA: TGTGCCAGCAGGACAGGGGCCGGGGGCGGCTACACCTTC.

Only a few counts were recorded for this clonotype. V gene TRBV5-1 combines with J gene TRBJ2-1; TRBD2 agrees at 12 bases. CDR1 is SGHRS, CDR2 YFSETQ, per germline. Losses at the gene ends were 6 bases for V and 7 bases for J; bases not matched to a gene: 5. This CDR3 comprises 14 residues. CDR3 DNA: TGCGCCAGCACAAGACTAGCGGGGGATAATGAGCAGTTCTTC. Translating gives CASTRLAGDNEQFF.

Only a few counts were recorded for this clonotype. The chain is built from TRBV7-9 and TRBJ1-2; a possible D gene is TRBD1 (6 bases). The germline CDR1 and CDR2 sequences are SEHNR and FQNEAQ (reference sequence). Trimming left V 5 bases short and J 3 bases short, with 31 bases between. This CDR3 region has 20 residues. DNA for the CDR3: TGTGCCAGCAGCCCCCCTCTTTCAGCATACTACAGGGATTCCTACTATGGCTACACCTTC. Residues: CASSPPLSAYYRDSYYGYTF.

This clonotype was seen ten or more times. J is TRBJ1-2 and V is TRBV9; maybe TRBD1 (5 bases). This CDR3 is 15 amino acids long. Germline assignment: CDR1 SGDLS and CDR2 YYNGEE. Trimming shortened V by 3 bases and J by 0 bases, and 12 bases separated the two germline ends. The CDR3 reads CASSEGTLANYGYTF. The DNA of the CDR3 is TGTGCCAGCAGCGAGGGGACGCTTGCTAACTATGGCTACACCTTC.